This is a list of T cell receptor beta chains from one sample in a study of T cells expressing NK-cell markers. TCRdb re-called the 5' RACE reads and shows each CDR3 protein once, DNA omitted. This listing includes 300,000 or so distinct CDR3 sequences. The sequenced sample consisted of blood T cells: a sorted CD56 or NKG2C T cell subset, CD4+ or CD8+ T cells, or bulk PBMC T cells (not recorded which). The receptors stem from a woman aged 18 to 75 in good health. Each CDR3 is given with its conserved first and last residue.

j_call: TRBJ1-1
v_call: TRBV29-1
cdr3_aa: CSVALLQGDTEAFF

j_call: TRBJ1-1
v_call: TRBV29-1
cdr3_aa: CSVRDPNTEAFF

j_call: TRBJ2-2
v_call: TRBV5-5
cdr3_aa: CASSLHTNTGELFF

j_call: TRBJ2-4
v_call: TRBV7-8
cdr3_aa: CASSLDGGVQYF

j_call: TRBJ2-5
v_call: TRBV7-2
cdr3_aa: CASSLRGTFQETQYF

j_call: TRBJ2-5
v_call: TRBV7-2
cdr3_aa: CASSPGSGETQYF

j_call: TRBJ2-1
v_call: TRBV21-1
cdr3_aa: CASSKDCSQNNEQFF

j_call: TRBJ2-3
v_call: TRBV18
cdr3_aa: CASSPLGNPTDTQYF

j_call: TRBJ2-1
v_call: TRBV6-2/TRBV6-3
cdr3_aa: CASTQTGSSEQFF

j_call: TRBJ2-1
v_call: TRBV28
cdr3_aa: CASSMVEPNEQFF

j_call: TRBJ1-1
v_call: TRBV5-1
cdr3_aa: CASSLDGWNTEAFF

j_call: TRBJ1-1
v_call: TRBV6-5
cdr3_aa: CASSYSEVRNTEAFF

j_call: TRBJ1-5
v_call: TRBV20-1
cdr3_aa: CSAISVSNQPQHF

j_call: TRBJ2-7
v_call: TRBV12-3/TRBV12-4
cdr3_aa: CASRSGVTYEQYF

j_call: TRBJ2-1
v_call: TRBV11-1
cdr3_aa: CASSLRAERTSGFNEQFF

j_call: TRBJ1-6
v_call: TRBV5-8
cdr3_aa: CASSLRSPLHF

j_call: TRBJ2-5
v_call: TRBV5-6
cdr3_aa: CASSLGSGETQYF

j_call: TRBJ2-3
v_call: TRBV7-2
cdr3_aa: CASGLGGDGDTQYF

j_call: TRBJ2-7
v_call: TRBV28
cdr3_aa: CASTTPGDGSHEQYF

j_call: TRBJ2-7
v_call: TRBV5-1
cdr3_aa: CASSLDHSSYEQYF

j_call: TRBJ2-6
v_call: TRBV20-1
cdr3_aa: CSATGASGANVLTF

j_call: TRBJ1-1
v_call: TRBV9
cdr3_aa: CASSPRHGGDTEAFF

j_call: TRBJ2-2
v_call: TRBV6-1
cdr3_aa: CASRGQGQAGELFF

j_call: TRBJ2-3
v_call: TRBV20-1
cdr3_aa: CRATSGYTTDTQYF